This is a list of T cell receptor beta chains from one sample in a study of blood T cell repertoires in COVID-19. The repertoire was sequenced with immunoSEQ multiplex PCR; TCRdb's copy has only in-frame clones and lacks some. The sample yields around 260,000 clones, roughly 88% seen once. Sequencing was done on a sample of peripheral blood. The receptors were gathered from a human donor in a cohort sampled during active COVID-19. CDR3s leave out the opening cysteine and the closing phenylalanine or tryptophan. The size entry is marked missing in some rows and otherwise reads once, few, many or a size class.

V gene	clone size	J gene	CDR3 protein
TRBV7-2	-	TRBJ2-7	ASSFGLDRAYEQY
TRBV4-1	-	TRBJ1-4	ASSHAGGTNEKLF
TRBV27	-	TRBJ2-7	ASSLSRGSYEQY
TRBV2	-	TRBJ1-3	ASSEDRSSGNTIY
TRBV4-3	-	TRBJ1-1	ASSQDSSRSTEAF
TRBV6-2/TRBV6-3	-	TRBJ1-5	ASSYGLRYNQPQH
TRBV5-5	-	TRBJ2-1	ASSSIAGAANEQF
TRBV2	once	TRBJ1-2	ASNPRWGEAPNYGYT
TRBV4-3	-	TRBJ2-7	ASSPGTQGLRNEQY
TRBV7-2	-	TRBJ2-5	ASSSDGTGSETQY
TRBV7-9	-	TRBJ2-3	ASSLGEVHLTDTQY
TRBV18	-	TRBJ2-1	ASSPSESSYNEQF
TRBV6-6	once	TRBJ1-1	ASSYAGPDTEAF
TRBV30	-	TRBJ1-1	AWTPTGFTEAF
TRBV27	-	TRBJ1-2	ASSLMLGGKGYGYT
TRBV24-1	-	TRBJ2-7	ATSDPGGTGKSYEQY
TRBV7-6	-	TRBJ2-1	ASSLGLAGYNEQF
TRBV7-2	-	TRBJ2-7	ASSFWTSGTRSSYEQY
TRBV9	-	TRBJ2-2	ASSMGGSNTGELF
TRBV7-8	-	TRBJ1-4	ASSPRQGASEKLF